The subject of this entry is one T cell receptor beta chain. The antigen is unknown. The source of the sample is a study of shared clonotypes between healthy human individuals. Study-wide findings and caveats: Memory subsets generally showed smaller estimated richness than naive subsets did.

Germline CDR1 SGHNT, CDR2 YYREEE (reference sequence). V was clipped by 6 bases and J by 0 bases; unmatched bases: 2. This CDR3 has 13 residues. DNA at 200 ng, 25,000 to 35,000 T cell genomes, went into sorted-subset replicate PCRs. Some clones are missing from TCRdb's copy, which holds only in-frame ones; the method was immunoSEQ multiplex PCR. Here the sample spans a few million clones, roughly nine tenths being singletons. CD4+ cells underwent separation, giving CD45RA+ naive and CD45RA-negative memory subsets. The chain combines TRBV5-4 with TRBJ1-1, with 7 nucleotides matching TRBD1. This clonotype was obtained from a man between 18 and 35 years old in good health. Sequencing input: naive CD4+ T cells sorted from blood. The subset denotes: CD45RA+ positively selected. Here the CDR3 reads CASTGQVNTEAFF. The CDR3 bases are TGTGCCAGCACCGGACAGGTGAACACTGAAGCTTTCTTT.